Sequencing of this T cell receptor (beta chain) was carried out in a study of cytomegalovirus exposure and HLA in healthy donors. A note on this clone: What it binds is not known.

Both 60 Vbeta primers and 13 Jbeta primers went into the PCR. Sequencing used immunoSEQ multiplex PCR; TCRdb keeps in-frame clones, though not all of them. The sample shows under 200,000 clones, approximately 86% of them seen only once. Study-level results: Follow-up analysis seemed to connect common viral pathogens with several of the most significant clusters identified.

The CDR3 sequence is 14 residues long. The V gene lost 5 bases and the J gene lost 0 bases, with 8 bases spanning the gap. CDR1 is SGHAT, CDR2 FQNNGV, per germline. The sequenced sample was PBMCs. The sequence derives from a woman aged 25 to 39 in good health and CMV-seronegative. This chain connects TRBV11-2 to TRBJ2-4; D is unresolved. CDR3 loop: CASSLSLAKNIQYF. The CDR3 DNA sequence: TGTGCCAGCAGCCTTAGCTTAGCCAAAAACATTCAGTACTTC. Filled out from reference TRBV11-2 and TRBJ2-4, the complete variable domain reads EAGVAQSPRYKIIEKRQSVAFWCNPISGHATLYWYQQILGQGPKLLIQFQNNGVVDDSQLPKDRFSAERLKGVDSTLKIQPAKLEDSAVYLCASSLSLAKNIQYFGAGTRLSVL.